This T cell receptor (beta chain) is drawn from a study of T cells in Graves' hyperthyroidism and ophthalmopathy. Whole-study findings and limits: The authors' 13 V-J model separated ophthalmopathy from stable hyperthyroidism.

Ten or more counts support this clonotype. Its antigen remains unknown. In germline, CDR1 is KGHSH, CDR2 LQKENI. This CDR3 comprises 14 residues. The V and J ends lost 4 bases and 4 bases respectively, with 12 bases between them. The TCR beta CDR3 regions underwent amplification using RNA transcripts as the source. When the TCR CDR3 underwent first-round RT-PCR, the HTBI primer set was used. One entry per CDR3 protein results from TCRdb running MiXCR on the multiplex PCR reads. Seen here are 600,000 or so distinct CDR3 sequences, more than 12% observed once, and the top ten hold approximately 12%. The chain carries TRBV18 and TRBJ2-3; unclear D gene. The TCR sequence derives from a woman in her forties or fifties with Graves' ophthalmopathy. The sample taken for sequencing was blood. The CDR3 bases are TGTGCCAGCTCACTCCTCCCCCCGGCAGATACGCAGTATTTT. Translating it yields CASSLLPPADTQYF.